These T cell receptor beta chains were read from a single sample in a study of blood T cell repertoires in COVID-19. Measured with immunoSEQ multiplex PCR; TCRdb has only the in-frame clones, and not every one. The table has some 120,000 clones, around 89% seen once. Material for sequencing was peripheral blood. These receptors originate from a human donor with acute or convalescent COVID-19. The donor label of this sample is uncertain. Each CDR3 is given with its conserved first and last residue. D genes are given only for firm matches. Only part of the rows carry a size: once, few, many, or a class if the clone is expanded.

size	V	J	D	DNA	CDR3
-	TRBV4-2	TRBJ2-1	TRBD2	TGTGCCAGCAGCTCCTATAGCGGGGGGGATCTCCAAATAAGTTACAATGAGCAGTTCTTC	CASSSYSGGDLQISYNEQFF
-	TRBV28	TRBJ1-1	TRBD1	TGTGCGGGAGAGAGGAGCGGGACAGGGGGGACTGAAGCTTTCTTT	CAGERSGTGGTEAFF
-	TRBV30	TRBJ1-3	TRBD1	TGTGCCTGCTTGGGGACAGGCTTACGGAACACCATATATTTT	CACLGTGLRNTIYF
-	TRBV9	TRBJ1-4	-	TGTGCCAGCAGCCCAACCTTGGGGGCAGGGTCGGAAAAACTGTTTTTT	CASSPTLGAGSEKLFF
-	TRBV28	TRBJ1-4	TRBD1	TGTGCCAGCAGTTTAGACAGGGGAAGGGAAAAACTGTTTTTT	CASSLDRGREKLFF
-	TRBV28	TRBJ2-5	TRBD2	TGTGCCAGCAGTTTCATAACTAGCGTACCGACCCAAGAGACCCAGTACTTC	CASSFITSVPTQETQYF
-	TRBV5-8	TRBJ2-7	TRBD2	TGTGCCAGCAGCCCAGAGAGGGGCGGGAGAAGCGAGCAGTACTTC	CASSPERGGRSEQYF
once	TRBV27	TRBJ2-3	-	TGTGCCAGCAGAATCCTCAACAGGGCAGATACGCAGTATTTT	CASRILNRADTQYF
-	TRBV28	TRBJ2-3	-	TGTGCCAGCAGTATCGGAGGGGGCGGCACAGATACGCAGTATTTT	CASSIGGGGTDTQYF
-	TRBV9	TRBJ2-1	TRBD2	TGTGCCAGCAGCGTAGATGATTTGTTTCGGACTAGCGGGACCCGATGGGACAATGAGCAGTTCTTC	CASSVDDLFRTSGTRWDNEQFF
-	TRBV2	TRBJ1-5	TRBD1	TGTGCCAGCAGCCAGGGACAGGGGAATCAGCCCCAGCATTTT	CASSQGQGNQPQHF
once	TRBV4-3	TRBJ2-5	-	TGCGCCAGCAGCCAAGACGGGCGTTCAGGGGAGACCCAGTACTTC	CASSQDGRSGETQYF
-	TRBV5-1	TRBJ2-5	TRBD2	TGCGCCAGCAGCCCCAGACTAGCTCAAGAGACCCAGTACTTC	CASSPRLAQETQYF
once	TRBV4-1	TRBJ2-7	TRBD1	TGCGCCAGCAGCCAAAGGGGGGGACAGGGTTACTCCTACGAGCAGTACTTC	CASSQRGGQGYSYEQYF
-	TRBV27	TRBJ1-5	TRBD1	TGTGCCAGCAGTTCGGGACAGATCAATCAGCCCCAGCATTTT	CASSSGQINQPQHF
-	TRBV5-6	TRBJ2-5	TRBD2	TGTGCCAGCAGCCCCCCCCGGGGGGAAGGTGGCCAAGAGACCCAGTACTTC	CASSPPRGEGGQETQYF
once	TRBV5-1	TRBJ1-4	-	TGCGCCAGCAAAGTACAGGGCTTAACTAATGAAAAACTGTTTTTT	CASKVQGLTNEKLFF
-	TRBV5-4	TRBJ1-2	-	TGTGCCAGCAGCTCTACCTCCTCAGGGAATGGCTACACCTTC	CASSSTSSGNGYTF
-	TRBV7-2	TRBJ2-7	TRBD1	TGTGCCAGCAGCTTAGCAGTGACAGGGCTCTACGAGCAGTACTTC	CASSLAVTGLYEQYF
-	TRBV27	TRBJ1-3	TRBD1	TGTGCCAGCAGTCCCCAGGGGGCGGGAAACACCATATATTTT	CASSPQGAGNTIYF
-	TRBV6-5	TRBJ1-1	-	TGTGCCAGCAGTTACTCGGCCCCAGGGAACACTGAAGCTTTCTTT	CASSYSAPGNTEAFF
-	TRBV12-3/TRBV12-4	TRBJ2-7	TRBD1	TGTGCCAGCAGCCAGCCGGGACAGGGAAGGCAGTACTTC	CASSQPGQGRQYF
-	TRBV10-3	TRBJ2-3	-	TGTGCCATCAGTACGGCCTCGGAGAATACGCAGTATTTT	CAISTASENTQYF
once	TRBV28	TRBJ1-3	TRBD1	TGTGCCGTACGACAGGGTTGGGCTGGAAACACCATATATTTT	CAVRQGWAGNTIYF
-	TRBV7-2	TRBJ2-5	-	TGTGCCAGCAGCTTAGACTGGCAGACTGAGACCCAGTACTTC	CASSLDWQTETQYF
-	TRBV28	TRBJ1-2	TRBD1	TGTGCCAGCAGCCTCATAGGGGGAAGGGGACAGGGACGCTACACCTTC	CASSLIGGRGQGRYTF
-	TRBV5-1	TRBJ2-5	TRBD1	TGCGCCAGTCGGGGACAGGGGGCGGAAGAGACCCAGTACTTC	CASRGQGAEETQYF
once	TRBV19	TRBJ1-5	TRBD1	TGTGCCACTAAGTTGGCAGGGGGTGTGAGCAATCAGCCCCAGCATTTT	CATKLAGGVSNQPQHF
-	TRBV5-1	TRBJ1-4	TRBD1	TGCGCCAGCAGCCCGTCCAGCAGGGGGAATGAAAAACTGTTTTTT	CASSPSSRGNEKLFF
-	TRBV23-1	TRBJ1-1	-	TGCGCCACGCACCACGGAGACAGAAAAAACACTGAAGCTTTCTTT	CATHHGDRKNTEAFF
-	TRBV7-2	TRBJ1-1	-	TGTGCCAGCAGCTTAATATCCTTTGACACTGAAGCTTTCTTT	CASSLISFDTEAFF
-	TRBV7-8	TRBJ1-2	-	TGTGCCAGCAGCCTCAGTCAAGGGGTGAGCTATGGCTACACCTTC	CASSLSQGVSYGYTF
few	TRBV28	TRBJ1-2	-	TGTGCCAGCAGGACAACAGACCACTATGGCTACACCTTC	CASRTTDHYGYTF
-	TRBV6-2/TRBV6-3	TRBJ2-5	TRBD1	TGTGCCAGCAGTCGTACCCGGACAGGTAGAGAGACCCAGTACTTC	CASSRTRTGRETQYF
-	TRBV7-2	TRBJ2-1	TRBD1	TGTGCCAGCAGCGATACGGGACAGCTATACAATGAGCAGTTCTTC	CASSDTGQLYNEQFF
-	TRBV9	TRBJ2-1	-	TGTGCCAGCAGCACCGGGGTAGGCGGTGAGCAGTTCTTC	CASSTGVGGEQFF
once	TRBV7-9	TRBJ1-2	-	TGTGCCAGCAGCTCCAGGGACTCCATATCTAACTATGGCTACACCTTC	CASSSRDSISNYGYTF
-	TRBV4-2	TRBJ2-1	TRBD1	TGTGCCAGCAGCAGACAGGGGGTCGTCGGGGAGCAGTTCTTC	CASSRQGVVGEQFF
-	TRBV18	TRBJ2-5	-	TGTGCCAGCTCACCGAGGGATCAGGTGGAGACCCAGTACTTC	CASSPRDQVETQYF
-	TRBV7-2	TRBJ2-2	TRBD2	TGTGCCAGCAGCTTAGCTAGCGGGGGGAACACCGGGGAGCTGTTTTTT	CASSLASGGNTGELFF
-	TRBV18	TRBJ1-3	TRBD1	TGTGCCAGCTCACCGGGACAGACCGAGGGAAACACCATATATTTT	CASSPGQTEGNTIYF
-	TRBV19	TRBJ1-2	-	TGTGCCAGTAGAGACACGCAGACTAACTATGGCTACACCTTC	CASRDTQTNYGYTF
once	TRBV5-1	TRBJ1-4	-	TGCGCCAGCAGCCAGGCGGGGTCTAATGAAAAACTGTTTTTT	CASSQAGSNEKLFF
few	TRBV28	TRBJ1-5	-	TGTGCCAGCAGTTTAGCGGGCAGGGGAGCCAATCAGCCCCAGCATTTT	CASSLAGRGANQPQHF
-	TRBV5-1	TRBJ1-4	-	TGCGCCAGCAGCATGGAGCGGGGTGAAAAACTGTTTTTT	CASSMERGEKLFF
-	TRBV10-1	TRBJ2-3	-	TGCGCCAGCAGTGACTTTGGCGAGGCAGATACGCAGTATTTT	CASSDFGEADTQYF
-	TRBV7-8	TRBJ1-1	-	TGTGCCAGCAGCTCCCAAGGGGGTAACACTGAAGCTTTCTTT	CASSSQGGNTEAFF
-	TRBV18	TRBJ2-3	-	TGTGCCAGCTCACCCCTGGGGGAGGCAGATACGCAGTATTTT	CASSPLGEADTQYF
-	TRBV6-5	TRBJ2-7	-	TGTGCCAGCAGTTACAAGTTCCAGGGGTACGAGCAGTACTTC	CASSYKFQGYEQYF
-	TRBV3-1/TRBV3-2	TRBJ1-1	TRBD1	TGTGCCAGCAAGAATGGACAGGGTTTGGGCACTGAAGCTTTCTTT	CASKNGQGLGTEAFF
-	TRBV19	TRBJ1-5	-	TGTGCCAGTACCATGGGAGGGCTCAATCAGCCCCAGCATTTT	CASTMGGLNQPQHF
-	TRBV3-1/TRBV3-2	TRBJ1-5	TRBD1	TGTGCCAGCAGCCAAGGGACAGGGGTGCAGCCCCAGCATTTT	CASSQGTGVQPQHF
-	TRBV7-9	TRBJ2-3	-	TGTGCCAGCAGACTTATCACTGGCAGGCAGGGAGATACGCAGTATTTT	CASRLITGRQGDTQYF